This record looks at one T cell receptor (beta chain) sequence and its context. The data were obtained in a study of blood T cell repertoires in COVID-19. Recruits, aged about 18 to 90 years, lived in approximately 26 US areas. Participants classified as exposed had met a COVID-19 case within 2 weeks before study entry. V dropped 0 bases and J dropped 4 bases, with 7 bases sitting between them. This CDR3 has 15 residues. Germline V gene data show CDR1 as ENHRY and CDR2 as SYGVKD. Using immunoSEQ multiplex PCR, the repertoire was profiled, and TCRdb retains in-frame clones only, with some absent. The table lists a few hundred thousand clones, roughly 91% of them singletons.

The chain combines TRBV10-3 with TRBJ1-6; possible D gene TRBD1, 6 bases. Sequenced sample: PBMCs or T cells enriched from blood (not recorded which). The clonotype originates from a woman aged 50 to 60 who had been exposed to COVID-19. DNA for the CDR3: TGTGCCATCAGTGAGTCGGGGACATATAATTCACCCCTCCACTTT. Translated: CAISESGTYNSPLHF.